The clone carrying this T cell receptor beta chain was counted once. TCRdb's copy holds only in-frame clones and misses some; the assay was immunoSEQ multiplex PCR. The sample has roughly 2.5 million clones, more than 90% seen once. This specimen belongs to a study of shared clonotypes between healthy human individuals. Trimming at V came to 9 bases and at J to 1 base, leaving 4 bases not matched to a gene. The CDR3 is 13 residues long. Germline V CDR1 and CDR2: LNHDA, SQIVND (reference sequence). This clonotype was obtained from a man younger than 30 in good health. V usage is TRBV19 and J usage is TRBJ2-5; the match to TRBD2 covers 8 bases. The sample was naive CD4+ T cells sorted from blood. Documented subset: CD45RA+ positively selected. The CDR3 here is CARRRGVQETQYF. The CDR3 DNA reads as TGTGCCAGGCGGCGGGGGGTCCAAGAGACCCAGTACTTC. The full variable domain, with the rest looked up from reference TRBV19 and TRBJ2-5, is DGGITQSPKYLFRKEGQNVTLSCEQNLNHDAMYWYRQDPGQGLRLIYYSQIVNDFQKGDIAEGYSVSREKKESFPLTVTSAQKNPTAFYLCARRRGVQETQYFGPGTRLLVL.